One and the same sample provided the 14 T cell receptor beta chains below, sequenced in a study of blood T cell repertoires in COVID-19. TCRdb's table, derived via immunoSEQ multiplex PCR, lists solely in-frame clones and lacks some. The sample holds about 160,000 clones, about 86% seen once. Sample: peripheral blood. These TCRs come from a woman over 75 with acute or convalescent COVID-19.

The V and J genes are TRBV9 and TRBJ1-6; D ambiguous. The V and J ends lost 1 base and 8 bases respectively, with 7 bases between them. The CDR3 length is 13 residues. Germline-derived CDR1 and CDR2 are SGDLS and YYNGEE. CDR3 nucleotides: TGTGCCAGCAGCGTAAAATTCGATTCACCCCTCCACTTT. Amino acids: CASSVKFDSPLHF.

The chain uses TRBV5-1 and TRBJ2-1; TRBD2 matches at 10 bases. CDR1 is SGHRS, CDR2 YFSETQ, per germline. This CDR3 is 17 amino acids long. The junction had 14 bases not matched to a gene; V was cut back by 3 bases and J by 8 bases. The CDR3 region has the DNA TGCGCCAGCAGCTCACTAACCGGGACTAGCGTTATAGATGAGCAGTTCTTC. Translating it yields CASSSLTGTSVIDEQFF.

The CDR3 is CASSMGHLRLEQYF. CDR3 bases: TGTGCCAGTAGTATGGGCCACTTACGCCTCGAGCAGTACTTC. The chain has TRBV19 and TRBJ2-7; no definite D call. CDR3 length: 14 residues. Deletions cut 3 bases from V and 6 bases from J, with 15 bases between. CDR1 and CDR2 (germline): LNHDA, SQIVND (reference sequence).

This rearrangement joins TRBV10-2 to TRBJ1-5; D gene unclear. Germline V gives CDR1 WSHSY, CDR2 SAAADI. The CDR3 has 14 residues. The ends were cut back, 3 bases at V and 1 base at J, with 7 bases in the middle. The CDR3 sequence: CASSDVQSNQPQHF. The CDR3 bases are TGCGCCAGCAGTGACGTCCAGAGCAATCAGCCCCAGCATTTT.

This clone was found a few times. The V and J genes are TRBV11-3 and TRBJ2-3, with 9 bases matching TRBD2. This CDR3 has 15 amino acids. V lost 5 bases and J lost 2; bases outside the gene matches: 5. Germline lookup yields CDR1 SGHNT and CDR2 YENEEA. The CDR3 region is CASSLGLAHTDTQYF. DNA of the CDR3: TGTGCCAGCAGCCTCGGACTAGCGCACACAGATACGCAGTATTTT.

The chain uses TRBV20-1 and TRBJ2-1; D perhaps matches TRBD2 (7 bases). The CDR3 is 15 amino acids. In germline, CDR1 is DFQATT, CDR2 SNEGSKA (reference sequence). Trimming took off 4 bases at V and 5 bases at J, with 18 bases between the two ends. DNA for the CDR3: TGCAGTGCTACTGAAAAAGGGGGAGGGGACAATGAGCAGTTCTTC. Its translation is CSATEKGGGDNEQFF.

The chain has TRBV28 and TRBJ1-1, with TRBD1 as a possible D gene (5 bases). The CDR3 runs 14 residues. Trimming pared 6 bases from V and 5 bases from J, leaving 16 bases between. CDR1 is MDHEN, CDR2 SYDVKM, per germline. The chain's CDR3 is CASRPSGRETEAFF. The CDR3 DNA reads TGTGCCAGCAGACCCTCAGGGAGGGAAACTGAAGCTTTCTTT.

The chain couples TRBV5-5 to TRBJ1-3; D is uncertain. The CDR3 has 16 residues. CDR1 and CDR2 (germline): SGHKS, YYEKEE (reference sequence). Trimming pared 0 bases from V and 0 bases from J, leaving 10 bases between. The CDR3 nucleotides are TGTGCCAGCAGCTTGGTAGTGCCCGGCTCTGGAAACACCATATATTTT. Translating it yields CASSLVVPGSGNTIYF.

The chain has TRBV6-5 and TRBJ1-5; 7 bases are shared with TRBD1. Germline assignment: CDR1 MNHEY and CDR2 SVGAGI. After removal of 6 bases from V and 0 bases from J, the junction contained 2 bases not matched to a gene. This CDR3 comprises 14 residues. The CDR3 coding sequence is TGTGCCAGCAGGGGACAGTTTAGCAATCAGCCCCAGCATTTT. Translation gives CASRGQFSNQPQHF.

This rearrangement joins TRBV18 to TRBJ2-1, with 9 positions matching TRBD2. The trim removed 3 bases at V and 7 bases at J, leaving 7 bases unmatched. The CDR3 extends over 15 amino acids. Looked up from germline, CDR1 is KGHSH and CDR2 is LQKENI. CDR3 residues: CASSPAGGPRNEQFF. The CDR3 DNA reads as TGTGCCAGCTCACCCGCGGGGGGGCCGCGGAATGAGCAGTTCTTC. Drawing the rest from reference TRBV18 and TRBJ2-1, the complete variable domain is NAGVMQNPRHLVRRRGQEARLRCSPMKGHSHVYWYRQLPEEGLKFMVYLQKENIIDESGMPKERFSAEFPKEGPSILRIQQVVRGDSAAYFCASSPAGGPRNEQFFGPGTRLTVL.

The rearrangement uses TRBV7-2 and TRBJ1-2, with 8 bases matching TRBD1. Germline CDR1 and CDR2: SGHTA and FQGNSA. This CDR3 has 14 residues. V lost 6 bases to trimming and J lost 4 bases; unmatched junction nucleotides: 7. The CDR3 DNA is TGTGCCAGCAGGGACGGACAGGGCTTCTATGGCTACACCTTC. Protein product: CASRDGQGFYGYTF.

The chain recombines TRBV5-1 with TRBJ1-4; no clear D. The CDR3 sequence is 16 residues long. The germline V and J ends were trimmed by 0 bases and 3 bases, with 12 bases remaining between them. Per the germline V gene, CDR1 is SGHRS and CDR2 is YFSETQ. The CDR3 DNA reads TGCGCCAGCAGCTTGGAGGGAGGGTTACCTAATGAAAAACTGTTTTTT. Translated: CASSLEGGLPNEKLFF.

The V gene is TRBV6-4, the J gene TRBJ2-3, with 7 bases matching TRBD2. Germline CDR1 reads MRHNA; CDR2 reads SNTAGT. J was trimmed by 1 base and V by 3 bases; bases with no gene match: 1. The CDR3 contains 14 residues. The CDR3 protein is CASSELAGTDTQYF. In DNA form, the CDR3 reads TGTGCCAGCAGTGAGCTAGCGGGCACAGATACGCAGTATTTT.

The rearrangement links TRBV29-1 to TRBJ2-5; 9 bases align to TRBD2. V lost 7 bases and J lost 5; bases outside the gene matches: 11. Germline CDR1 SQVTM, CDR2 ANQGSEA. This CDR3 region has 14 residues. DNA of the CDR3: TGCAGCGCCCTACTAGCGGGCAAAGGGGAGACCCAGTACTTC. Protein product: CSALLAGKGETQYF.